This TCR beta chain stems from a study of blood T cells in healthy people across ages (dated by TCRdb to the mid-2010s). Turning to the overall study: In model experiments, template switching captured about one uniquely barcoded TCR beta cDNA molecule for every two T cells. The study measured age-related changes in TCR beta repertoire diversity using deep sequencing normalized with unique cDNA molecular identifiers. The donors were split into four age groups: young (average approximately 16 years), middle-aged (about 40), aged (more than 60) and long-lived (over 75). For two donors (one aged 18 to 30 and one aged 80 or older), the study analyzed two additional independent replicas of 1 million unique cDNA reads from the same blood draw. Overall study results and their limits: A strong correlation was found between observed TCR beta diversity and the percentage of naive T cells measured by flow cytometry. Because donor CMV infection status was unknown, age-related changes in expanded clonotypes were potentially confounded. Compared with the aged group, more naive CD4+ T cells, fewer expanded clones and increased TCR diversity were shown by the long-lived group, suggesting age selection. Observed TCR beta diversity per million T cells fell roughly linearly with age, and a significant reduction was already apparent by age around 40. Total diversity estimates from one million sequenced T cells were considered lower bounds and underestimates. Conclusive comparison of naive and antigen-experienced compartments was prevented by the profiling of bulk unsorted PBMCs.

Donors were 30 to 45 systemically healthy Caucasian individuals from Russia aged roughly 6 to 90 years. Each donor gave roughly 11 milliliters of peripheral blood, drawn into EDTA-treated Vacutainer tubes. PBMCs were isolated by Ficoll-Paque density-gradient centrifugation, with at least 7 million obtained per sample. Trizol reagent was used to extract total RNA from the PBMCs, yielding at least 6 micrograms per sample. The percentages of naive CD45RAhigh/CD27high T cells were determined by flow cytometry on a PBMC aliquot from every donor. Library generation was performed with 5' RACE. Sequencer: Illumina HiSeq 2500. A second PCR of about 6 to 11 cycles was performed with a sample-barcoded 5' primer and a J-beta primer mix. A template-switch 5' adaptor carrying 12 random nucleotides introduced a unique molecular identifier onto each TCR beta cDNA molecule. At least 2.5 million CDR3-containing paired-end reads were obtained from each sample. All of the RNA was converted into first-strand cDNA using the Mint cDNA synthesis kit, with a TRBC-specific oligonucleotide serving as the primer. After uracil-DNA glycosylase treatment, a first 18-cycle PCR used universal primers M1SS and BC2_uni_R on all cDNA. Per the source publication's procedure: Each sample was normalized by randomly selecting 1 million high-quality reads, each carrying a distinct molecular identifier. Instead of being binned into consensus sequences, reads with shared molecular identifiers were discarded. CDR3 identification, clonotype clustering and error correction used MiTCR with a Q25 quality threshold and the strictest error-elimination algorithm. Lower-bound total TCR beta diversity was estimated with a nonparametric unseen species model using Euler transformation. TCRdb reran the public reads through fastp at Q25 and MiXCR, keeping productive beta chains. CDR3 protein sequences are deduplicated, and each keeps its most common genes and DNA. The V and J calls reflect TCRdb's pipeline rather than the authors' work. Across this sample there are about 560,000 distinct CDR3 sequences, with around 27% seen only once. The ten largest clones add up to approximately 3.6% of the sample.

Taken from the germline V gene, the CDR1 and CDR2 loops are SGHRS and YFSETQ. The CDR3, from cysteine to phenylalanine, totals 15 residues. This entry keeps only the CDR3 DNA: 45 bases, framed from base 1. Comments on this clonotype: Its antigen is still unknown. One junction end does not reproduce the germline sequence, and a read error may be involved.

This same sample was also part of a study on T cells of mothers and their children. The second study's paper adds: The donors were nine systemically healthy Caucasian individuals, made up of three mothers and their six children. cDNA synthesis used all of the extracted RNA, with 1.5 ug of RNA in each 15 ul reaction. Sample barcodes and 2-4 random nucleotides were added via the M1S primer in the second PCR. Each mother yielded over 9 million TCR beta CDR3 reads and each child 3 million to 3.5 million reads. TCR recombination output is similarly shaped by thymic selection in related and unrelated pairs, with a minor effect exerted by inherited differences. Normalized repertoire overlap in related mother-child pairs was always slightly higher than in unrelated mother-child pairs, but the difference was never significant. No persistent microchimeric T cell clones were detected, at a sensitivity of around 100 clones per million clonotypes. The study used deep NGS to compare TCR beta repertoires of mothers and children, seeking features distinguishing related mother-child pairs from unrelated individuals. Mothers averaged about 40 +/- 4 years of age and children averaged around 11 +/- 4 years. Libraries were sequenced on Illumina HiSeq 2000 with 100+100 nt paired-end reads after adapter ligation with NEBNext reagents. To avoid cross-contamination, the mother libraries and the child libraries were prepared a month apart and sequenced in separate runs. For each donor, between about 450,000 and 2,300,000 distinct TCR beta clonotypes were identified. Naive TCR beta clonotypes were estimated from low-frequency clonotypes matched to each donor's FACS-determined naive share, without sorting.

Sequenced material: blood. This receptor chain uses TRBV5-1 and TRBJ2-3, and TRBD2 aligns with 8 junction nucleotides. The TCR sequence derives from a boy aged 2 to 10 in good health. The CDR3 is CASSEGTRRPDMQYF. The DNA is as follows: TGCGCCAGCAGCGAGGGGACTAGGAGACCAGATATGCAGTATTTT.